This TCR beta chain emerged from a study of T-cell memory formation after mild COVID-19. Overall study findings and caveats: Unconfirmed was the SARS-CoV-2 specificity of second-wave clones that peaked on day 37. Clones which contracted sat mainly in CM and EM if CD4+, and in EMRA if CD8+. Clones shrinking from day 15 to 85 showed even CD4/CD8 mixes; later expanders tilted CD4+.

Germline-derived CDR1 and CDR2 are SGHTA and FQGNSA. V shed 2 bases and J 8 bases; nucleotides not matched to a gene: 4. This CDR3 comprises 14 residues. TCRalpha and TCRbeta libraries used 5'RACE with constant-segment primers and UMIs. TCRdb re-called the 5' RACE reads through MiXCR, storing one row per CDR3 protein. Seen here are roughly 300,000 distinct CDR3 sequences, roughly 16% observed once, and the top ten hold roughly 25%. Worth noting for this clonotype: Its antigen is currently unknown.

The sample was PBMCs or a T cell subset sorted from them (not recorded which). This clonotype was sampled from a young man who had mild COVID-19 (a few samples of this study predate the infection). Cell type and time point are not known. The V and J genes are TRBV7-2 and TRBJ2-2; 8 bases fit TRBD1. The CDR3 DNA reads TGTGCCAGCAGCTTACAGGGGGCGCTTGGGGAGCTGTTTTTT. Translation gives CASSLQGALGELFF.